These T cell receptor beta chains were read from a single sample in a study of blood T cell repertoires in COVID-19. The protocol was immunoSEQ multiplex PCR, while the TCRdb copy is restricted to in-frame clones and leaves out a portion. In the table there are some 11,000 clones, 87% of which are singletons. The sample was peripheral blood. Receptor source: a man aged 25-45 years with active or convalescent COVID-19. The CDR3 runs from the conserved cysteine through the conserved F or W. The order of the fields is J gene, V gene, clone size, CDR3 protein. A row's size may be missing; if present it is once, few, many or a size class.

TRBJ2-5	TRBV10-1	once	CASSVSRLGTQYF
TRBJ2-7	TRBV27	-	CASSLGVREVSYEQYF
TRBJ1-5	TRBV12-3/TRBV12-4	-	CASSGSRGGPQHF
TRBJ2-5	TRBV5-4	-	CASSPDLEETQYF
TRBJ2-5	TRBV3-1/TRBV3-2	-	CATSGPQETQYF
TRBJ1-4	TRBV28	-	CAARETGTVYEKLFF
TRBJ1-6	TRBV14	-	CASSQEGTGASPLHF
TRBJ2-3	TRBV5-4	few	CASSFGGTDTQYF
TRBJ1-2	TRBV30	-	CAWNLKGRGHGYTF
TRBJ2-2	TRBV25-1	-	CASSVTANTGELFF
TRBJ1-4	TRBV5-1	-	CASSLEGRDSVEKLFF
TRBJ2-6	TRBV5-1	-	CASSIDPQGTGANVLTF
TRBJ2-3	TRBV6-5	-	CASDPAGYATQYF
TRBJ2-3	TRBV6-2/TRBV6-3	-	CASSYGLVQYF
TRBJ1-3	TRBV3-1/TRBV3-2	-	CASSQDMAGGRSSGNTIYF
TRBJ2-5	TRBV9	-	CASSVGSSGNKETQYF
TRBJ2-7	TRBV5-4	-	CASSLEGGRYEQYF
TRBJ2-7	TRBV25-1	-	CASKPGQGYEQYF
TRBJ1-2	TRBV3-1/TRBV3-2	-	CASSQSAVGLPGYTF
TRBJ2-2	TRBV27	-	CASSKREPNTGELFF
TRBJ1-5	TRBV6-5	few	CASSYTGMGQPQHF
TRBJ1-2	TRBV27	-	CASRPLGGRYGYTF
TRBJ2-6	TRBV23-1	-	CASSHPVRPGQGRSGANVLTF
TRBJ2-2	TRBV11-2	-	CASSSRGGMAVNTGELFF
TRBJ1-1	TRBV18	-	CVSSHGERTEAFF
TRBJ2-5	TRBV19	-	CASSIGTFAETQYF
TRBJ1-2	TRBV19	-	CASRLEESILYGYTF
TRBJ1-2	TRBV30	-	CAGRPGDGYTF
TRBJ2-1	TRBV6-4	-	CASSPGTSGGAAEQFF
TRBJ2-5	TRBV6-1	-	CASSEEAGTGIETQYF
TRBJ2-2	TRBV7-2	-	CASSWSSNTGELFF
TRBJ1-4	TRBV2	-	CASSGGGRDEKLFF
TRBJ1-3	TRBV3-1/TRBV3-2	once	CASSQVFRQGAGNTIYF
TRBJ2-2	TRBV5-1	-	CASRRGEGLSTGELFF
TRBJ1-5	TRBV9	-	CASSEGPSGDQPQHF
TRBJ2-5	TRBV27	large	CASSLMGPQETQYF
TRBJ1-4	TRBV21-1	-	CASSPGQGWEKLFF
TRBJ1-4	TRBV29-1	-	CSVTGTGLMGEKLFF
TRBJ2-5	TRBV2	-	CASSESETQYF
TRBJ1-5	TRBV6-5	-	CASMQDNQPQHF
TRBJ2-7	TRBV15	-	CATSSSLSGTGAYEQYF
TRBJ1-2	TRBV3-1/TRBV3-2	-	CASSQDGRANYGYTF
TRBJ1-1	TRBV19	-	CASSIRQGASGGTEAFF
TRBJ2-4	TRBV24-1	-	CATSDARGAENIQYF
TRBJ2-4	TRBV3-1/TRBV3-2	-	CASSPLAGADDIQYF